The clone carrying this T cell receptor beta chain turned up a few times. The antigen is undetermined. The study reverse transcribed the entire isolated RNA, so it sequenced expressed TCRB transcripts. The protocol was immunoSEQ multiplex PCR, while the TCRdb copy is restricted to in-frame clones and leaves out a portion. The table lists approximately 130,000 clones, 15% to 20% of them singletons. CDR3 size: 15 residues. In germline, CDR1 is SEHNR, CDR2 FQNEAQ (reference sequence). The V gene lost 1 base and the J gene lost 4 bases, with 10 bases spanning the gap. This sample was included in a study of beta chain features in type 1 diabetes. Background on the study: Sorted cells examined across all samples numbered 107,917,701. Findings and limits, study-wide: Significant though moderate, a shortening of TCRB CDR3s appeared in all four CD4+ subsets of Type 1 diabetes patients.

The collection from each donor was one heparinised blood draw averaging about 110 mL. Isolation of CD4+ naive, central memory, regulatory and stem cell-like memory cells was achieved by sorting via CD45RO/CCR7/CD25/CD127/CD95/CD27. The gene calls are TRBV7-9 and TRBJ1-4; the D is unclear. This clonotype was sampled from a man aged 18 to 30 with type 1 diabetes. What was sequenced was central memory CD4+ T cells from blood. The CDR3 nucleotides are TGTGCCAGCAGCTTAGATAGTGGCCTTAATGAAAAACTGTTTTTT. Its protein product is CASSLDSGLNEKLFF.